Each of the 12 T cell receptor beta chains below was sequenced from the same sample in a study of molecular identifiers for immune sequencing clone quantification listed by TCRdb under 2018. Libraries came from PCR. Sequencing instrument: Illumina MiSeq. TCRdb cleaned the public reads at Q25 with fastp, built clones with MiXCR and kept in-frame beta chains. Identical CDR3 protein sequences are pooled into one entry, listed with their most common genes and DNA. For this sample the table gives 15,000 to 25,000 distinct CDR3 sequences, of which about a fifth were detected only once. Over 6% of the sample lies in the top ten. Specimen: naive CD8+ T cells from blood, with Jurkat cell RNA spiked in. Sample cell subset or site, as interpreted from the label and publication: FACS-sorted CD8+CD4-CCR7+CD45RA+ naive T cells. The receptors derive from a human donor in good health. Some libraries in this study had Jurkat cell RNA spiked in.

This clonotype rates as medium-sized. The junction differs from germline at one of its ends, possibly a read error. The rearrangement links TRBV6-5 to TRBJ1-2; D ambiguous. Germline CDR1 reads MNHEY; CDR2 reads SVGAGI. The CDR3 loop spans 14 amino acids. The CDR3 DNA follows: TGTGCCAGCAGCTACTATGGTGGTAACTATGGCTACACCTTC. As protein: CASSYYGGNYGYTF.

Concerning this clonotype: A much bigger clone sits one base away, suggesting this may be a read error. The CDR3 sequence is CASSFSGTGSLISDQPQHF. CDR3 sequence (DNA): TGTGCCAGCAGTTTCTCCGGGACAGGGTCCCTTATTAGCGATCAGCCCCAGCATTTT. The chain combines TRBV6-2 or TRBV6-3 with TRBJ1-5; 9 bases agree with TRBD1. CDR3 size: 19 residues. Looked up from germline, CDR1 is MNHEY and CDR2 is SVGEGT.

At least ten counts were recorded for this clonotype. This CDR3 is CASSYSWGTYEQYF. The CDR3 nucleotides read TGTGCCAGCAGTTACTCATGGGGGACCTACGAGCAGTACTTC. The V call is TRBV6-5, the J call TRBJ2-7; D might be TRBD1 or TRBD2, each matching 5 bases. The germline V and J ends were trimmed by 0 bases and 2 bases, with 8 bases remaining between them. This CDR3 comprises 14 residues. Germline assignment: CDR1 MNHEY and CDR2 SVGAGI.

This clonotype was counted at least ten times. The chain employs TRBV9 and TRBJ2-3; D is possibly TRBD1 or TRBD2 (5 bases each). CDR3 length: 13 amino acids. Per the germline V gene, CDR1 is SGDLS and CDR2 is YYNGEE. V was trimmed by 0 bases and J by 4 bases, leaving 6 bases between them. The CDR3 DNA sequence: TGTGCCAGCAGCGTAGTGGGGGCAGATACGCAGTATTTT. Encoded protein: CASSVVGADTQYF.

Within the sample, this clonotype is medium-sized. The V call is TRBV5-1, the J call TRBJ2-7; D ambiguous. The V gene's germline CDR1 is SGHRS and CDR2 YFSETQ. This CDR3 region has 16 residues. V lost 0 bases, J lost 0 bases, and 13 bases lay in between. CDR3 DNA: TGCGCCAGCAGCTTGGCTTCTCCTAGTAGCTCCTACGAGCAGTACTTC. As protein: CASSLASPSSSYEQYF.

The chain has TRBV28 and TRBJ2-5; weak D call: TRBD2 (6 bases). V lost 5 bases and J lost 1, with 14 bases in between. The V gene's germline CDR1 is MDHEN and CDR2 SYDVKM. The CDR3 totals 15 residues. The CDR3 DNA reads TGTGCCAGCAGTAAGGGACGGAGGGTCCAAGAGACCCAGTACTTC. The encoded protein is CASSKGRRVQETQYF.

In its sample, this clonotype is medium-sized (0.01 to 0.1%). The CDR3 bases are TGCAGCTGCTGGACCTTACAGTTCTTC. The encoded protein is CSCWTLQFF. The V and J genes are TRBV29-1 and TRBJ2-1; D gene unclear. CDR3 length: 9 amino acids. The ends were cut back, 8 bases at V and 13 bases at J, with 12 bases in the middle. Germline V gene sequence: CDR1 SQVTM, CDR2 ANQGSEA.

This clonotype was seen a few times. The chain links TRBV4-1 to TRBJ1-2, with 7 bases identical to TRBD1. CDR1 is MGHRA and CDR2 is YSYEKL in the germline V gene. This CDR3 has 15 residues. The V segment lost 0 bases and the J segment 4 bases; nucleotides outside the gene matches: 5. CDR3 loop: CASSQEAQGFYGYTF. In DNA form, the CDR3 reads TGCGCCAGCAGCCAAGAGGCACAGGGGTTCTATGGCTACACCTTC.

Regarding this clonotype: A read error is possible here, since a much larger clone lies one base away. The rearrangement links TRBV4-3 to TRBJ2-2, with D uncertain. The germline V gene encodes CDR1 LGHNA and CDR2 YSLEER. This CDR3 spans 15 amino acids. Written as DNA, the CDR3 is TGCACCAGCAGCCTACGATCACAGAATATCGGGGAGCTGTTTTTT. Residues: CTSSLRSQNIGELFF.

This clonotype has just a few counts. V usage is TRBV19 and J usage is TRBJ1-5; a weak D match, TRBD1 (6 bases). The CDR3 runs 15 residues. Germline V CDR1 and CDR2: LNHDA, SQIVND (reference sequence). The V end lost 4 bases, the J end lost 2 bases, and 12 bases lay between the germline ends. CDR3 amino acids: CASSTTRGGNQPQHF. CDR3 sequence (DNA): TGTGCCAGTAGTACAACCAGGGGAGGCAATCAGCCCCAGCATTTT. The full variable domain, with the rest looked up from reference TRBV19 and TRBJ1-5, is DGGITQSPKYLFRKEGQNVTLSCEQNLNHDAMYWYRQDPGQGLRLIYYSQIVNDFQKGDIAEGYSVSREKKESFPLTVTSAQKNPTAFYLCASSTTRGGNQPQHFGDGTRLSIL.

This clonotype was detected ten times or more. For the CDR3, the DNA is TGCAGCGTTGAAGTGCAGGGGGGAGCCAAAAACATTCAGTACTTC. It translates to CSVEVQGGAKNIQYF. V usage is TRBV29-1 and J usage is TRBJ2-4, with a tentative D call TRBD1 (7 bases). V gave up 1 base and J gave up 0 bases, with 10 bases separating them. Germline V gene data show CDR1 as SQVTM and CDR2 as ANQGSEA. The CDR3 runs to 15 residues.

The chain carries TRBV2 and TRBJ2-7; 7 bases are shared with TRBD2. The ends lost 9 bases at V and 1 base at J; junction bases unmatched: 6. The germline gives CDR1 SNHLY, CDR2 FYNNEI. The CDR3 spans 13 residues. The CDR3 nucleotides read TGTGCCAGTTCGGCTAGCGGTTCCTACGAGCAGTACTTC. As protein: CASSASGSYEQYF.